These 5 T cell receptor beta chains originate from one sample sequenced in a study of blood T cell repertoires in COVID-19. The method was immunoSEQ multiplex PCR; TCRdb's version includes in-frame clones alone and lacks a portion of them. The repertoire holds 220,000 or so clones, with around 91% as singletons. Sample: PBMCs or T cells enriched from blood (not recorded which). These receptors all stem from a man in his thirties or forties who had been exposed to COVID-19.

The rearrangement joins TRBV6-5 to TRBJ2-3, with D possibly matching TRBD1 (5 bases). Per the germline V gene, CDR1 is MNHEY and CDR2 is SVGAGI. Trimming left V 6 bases short and J 3 bases short, with 10 bases between. The CDR3 length is 13 residues. Here the CDR3 reads CASSSPGTDTQYF. The DNA of the CDR3 is TGTGCCAGCAGCTCCCCAGGGACAGATACGCAGTATTTT.

CDR3 region: CASIGDTEAFF. CDR3 DNA sequence: TGTGCCAGCATCGGGGACACTGAAGCTTTCTTT. The V call is TRBV7-9, the J call TRBJ1-1; D uncertain. There are 11 residues in the CDR3. Trimming stripped 7 bases from V and 3 bases from J, with 6 bases between. Germline V gives CDR1 SEHNR, CDR2 FQNEAQ (reference sequence).

This chain uses TRBV27 with TRBJ2-3; TRBD2 aligns across 12 bases. Germline CDR1 and CDR2: MNHEY and SMNVEV (reference sequence). The trim removed 4 bases at V and 4 bases at J, leaving 0 bases unmatched. CDR3 size: 14 residues. The CDR3 DNA reads TGTGCCAGCAGTTCTAGCGGGGGGGCAGATACGCAGTATTTT. Translated: CASSSSGGADTQYF.

This clone was observed once. The chain uses TRBV6-5 and TRBJ2-2; 7 bases fit TRBD1. Germline CDR1 is MNHEY and CDR2 is SVGAGI. The CDR3 loop spans 12 amino acids. Trimming took 9 bases from V and 5 from J; bases not matched to a gene: 3. CDR3 protein: CASSQGTGELFF. CDR3 sequence (DNA): TGTGCCAGTTCACAGGGGACCGGGGAGCTGTTTTTT.

This chain joins TRBV5-1 and TRBJ1-5; the D gene is possibly TRBD1 (5 bases). Germline V gene data show CDR1 as SGHRS and CDR2 as YFSETQ. The ends were cut back, 1 base at V and 7 bases at J, with 9 bases in the middle. This CDR3 is built from 13 residues. The CDR3 sequence is CASSLKEGQPQHF. DNA for the CDR3: TGCGCCAGCAGCTTGAAGGAGGGGCAGCCCCAGCATTTT.